The present entry profiles one T cell receptor (beta chain) with its context. Its antigen is still unknown. This entry comes from a study of cytomegalovirus exposure and HLA in healthy donors. PCR primers comprised 60 Vbeta and 13 Jbeta primers. The table came from immunoSEQ multiplex PCR; TCRdb's copy has only in-frame clones and leaves some out. Found here are about 160,000 clones, roughly 80% of them singletons; the top ten hold about 4%. Study-level results: Many donors carried some public TCRs, although rarity characterized most TCR sequences. Other equally common chains were less clonally expanded than HLA-associated TCR beta chains, a later analysis showed.

V lost 5 bases to trimming and J lost 8 bases; unmatched junction nucleotides: 5. Germline CDR1 and CDR2: KGHSH and LQKENI. This CDR3 region has 14 residues. The source material was PBMCs. The chain has TRBV18 and TRBJ1-6; 8 bases align to TRBD1. This clonotype originated in a man aged 30 to 45 in good health and CMV-seropositive. The DNA of the CDR3 is TGTGCCAGCTCAATGACAGGGGAGGATTCACCCCTCCACTTT. Translating gives CASSMTGEDSPLHF.